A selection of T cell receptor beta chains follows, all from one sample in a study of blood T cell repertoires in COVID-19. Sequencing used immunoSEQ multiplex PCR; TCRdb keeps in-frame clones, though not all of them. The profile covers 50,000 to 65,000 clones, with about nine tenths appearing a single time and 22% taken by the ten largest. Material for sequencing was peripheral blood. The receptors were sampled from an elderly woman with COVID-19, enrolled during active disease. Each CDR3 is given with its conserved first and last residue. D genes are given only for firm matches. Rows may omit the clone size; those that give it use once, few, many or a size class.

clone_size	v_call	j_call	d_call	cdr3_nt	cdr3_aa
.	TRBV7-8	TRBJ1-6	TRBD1	TGTGCCAGCAGCTCTCGGGACAGTGAAAGGGGTTCACCCCTCCACTTT	CASSSRDSERGSPLHF
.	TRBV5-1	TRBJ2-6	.	TGCGCCAGCAGCTATACAGTCTCTGGGGCCAACGTCCTGACTTTC	CASSYTVSGANVLTF
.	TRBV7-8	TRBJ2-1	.	TGTGCCAGCACCCCGCAGGACCCTCGGGGCAATGAGCAGTTCTTC	CASTPQDPRGNEQFF
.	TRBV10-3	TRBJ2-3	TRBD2	TGTGCCATCAGTGGAGGACTAGCGGGGGGGCAAGATACGCAGTATTTT	CAISGGLAGGQDTQYF
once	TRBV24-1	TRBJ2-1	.	TGTGCCACCAGTGGCTTAGGGGGGGCGGGGACCCCGTCTGAGCAGTTCTTC	CATSGLGGAGTPSEQFF
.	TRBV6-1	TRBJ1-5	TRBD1	TGTGCCAGCAGTGAACGGGACAGAACCCAGCCCCAGCATTTT	CASSERDRTQPQHF
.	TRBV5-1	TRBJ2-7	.	TGCGCCAGCAGCTTGTCGGGGTACGAGCAGTACTTC	CASSLSGYEQYF
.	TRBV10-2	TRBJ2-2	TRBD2	TGCGCCAGCAGTCTAGCGGGGGGGGGATCCGGGGAGCTGTTTTTT	CASSLAGGGSGELFF
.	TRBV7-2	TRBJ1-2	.	TGTGCCAGCAGCCCCACAGGGTTCGGCTACACCTTC	CASSPTGFGYTF
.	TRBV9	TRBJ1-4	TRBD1	TGTGCCAGCAGCGTCGCCGGGACAGGGAATGAAAAACTGTTTTTT	CASSVAGTGNEKLFF
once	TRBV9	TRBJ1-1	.	TGTGCCAGCAGCGACCCTAATGGGGGCGGCACTGAAGCTTTCTTT	CASSDPNGGGTEAFF
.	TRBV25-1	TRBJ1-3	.	TGTGCCAGCAGTGATGGGCAGAACTCTGGAAACACCATATATTTT	CASSDGQNSGNTIYF
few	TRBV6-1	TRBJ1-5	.	TGTGCCAGCAGTGAAATCAGTGGGCCAGGGGTATCGGGCAATCAGCCCCAGCATTTT	CASSEISGPGVSGNQPQHF